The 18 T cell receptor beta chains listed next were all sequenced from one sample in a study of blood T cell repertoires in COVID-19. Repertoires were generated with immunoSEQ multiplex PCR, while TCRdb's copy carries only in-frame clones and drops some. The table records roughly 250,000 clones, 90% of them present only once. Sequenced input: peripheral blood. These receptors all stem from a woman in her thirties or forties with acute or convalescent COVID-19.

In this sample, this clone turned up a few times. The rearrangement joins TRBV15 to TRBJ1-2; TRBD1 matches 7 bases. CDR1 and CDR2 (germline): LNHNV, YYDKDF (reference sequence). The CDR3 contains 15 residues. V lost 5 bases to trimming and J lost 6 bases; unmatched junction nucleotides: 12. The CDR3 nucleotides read TGTGCCACCAGCGCCGACAGGGTAGGACCCCATGGCTACACCTTC. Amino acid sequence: CATSADRVGPHGYTF.

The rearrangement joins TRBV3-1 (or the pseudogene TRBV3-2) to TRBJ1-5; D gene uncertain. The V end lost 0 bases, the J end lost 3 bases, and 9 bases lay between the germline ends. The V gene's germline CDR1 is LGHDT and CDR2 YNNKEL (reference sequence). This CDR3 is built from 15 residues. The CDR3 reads CASSQEPGVNQPQHF. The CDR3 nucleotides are TGTGCCAGCAGCCAAGAACCCGGGGTCAATCAGCCCCAGCATTTT.

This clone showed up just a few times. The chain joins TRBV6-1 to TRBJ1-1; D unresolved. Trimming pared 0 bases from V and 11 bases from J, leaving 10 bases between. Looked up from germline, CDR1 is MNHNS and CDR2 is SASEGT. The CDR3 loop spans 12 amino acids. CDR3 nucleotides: TGTGCCAGCAGTGAAGCGCTAGGGAGGGCTTTCTTT. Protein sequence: CASSEALGRAFF.

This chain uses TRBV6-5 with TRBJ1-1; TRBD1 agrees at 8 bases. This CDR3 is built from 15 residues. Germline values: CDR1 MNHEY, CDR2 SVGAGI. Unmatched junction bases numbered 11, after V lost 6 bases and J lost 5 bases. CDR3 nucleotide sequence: TGTGCCAGCAGGCTGCTACAGGGGGAGGGGACTGAAGCTTTCTTT. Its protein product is CASRLLQGEGTEAFF.

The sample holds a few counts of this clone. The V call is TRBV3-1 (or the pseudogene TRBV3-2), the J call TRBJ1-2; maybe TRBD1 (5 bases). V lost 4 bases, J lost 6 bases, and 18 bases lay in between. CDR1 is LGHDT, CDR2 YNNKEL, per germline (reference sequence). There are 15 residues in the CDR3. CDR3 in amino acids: CASSPGAGGRNGYTF. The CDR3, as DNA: TGTGCCAGCAGCCCCGGGGCGGGGGGGAGGAATGGCTACACCTTC.

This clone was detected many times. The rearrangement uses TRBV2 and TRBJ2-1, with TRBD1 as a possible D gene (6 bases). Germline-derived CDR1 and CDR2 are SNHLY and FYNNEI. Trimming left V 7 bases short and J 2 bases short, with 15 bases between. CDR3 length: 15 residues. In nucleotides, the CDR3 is TGTGCCAGCACGCCGGGCAGGGGCACCTACAATGAGCAGTTCTTC. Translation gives CASTPGRGTYNEQFF.

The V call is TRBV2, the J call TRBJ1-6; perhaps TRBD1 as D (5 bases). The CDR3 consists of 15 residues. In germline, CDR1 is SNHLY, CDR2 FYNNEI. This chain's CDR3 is CADRDSSVGGSPLHF. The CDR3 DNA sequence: TGTGCAGACAGAGACAGCTCCGTAGGCGGTTCACCCCTCCACTTT.

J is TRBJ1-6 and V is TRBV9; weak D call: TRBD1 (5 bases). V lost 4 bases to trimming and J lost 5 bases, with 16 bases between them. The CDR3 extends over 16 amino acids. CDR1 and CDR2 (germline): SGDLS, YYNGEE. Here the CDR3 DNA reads TGTGCCAGCAGCCGGGTCGCGGGGGAAGATAATTCACCCCTCCACTTT. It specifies CASSRVAGEDNSPLHF.

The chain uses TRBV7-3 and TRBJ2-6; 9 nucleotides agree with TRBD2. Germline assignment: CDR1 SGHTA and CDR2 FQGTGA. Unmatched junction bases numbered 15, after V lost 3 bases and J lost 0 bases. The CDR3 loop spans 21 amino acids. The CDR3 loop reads CASSFYGSERGALSGANVLTF. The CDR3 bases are TGTGCCAGCAGCTTCTACGGGAGTGAGCGGGGGGCCCTCTCTGGGGCCAACGTCCTGACTTTC. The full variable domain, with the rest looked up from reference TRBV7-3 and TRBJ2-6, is GAGVSQTPSNKVTEKGKYVELRCDPISGHTALYWYRQSLGQGPEFLIYFQGTGAADDSGLPNDRFFAVRPEGSVSTLKIQRTERGDSAVYLCASSFYGSERGALSGANVLTFGAGSRLTVL.

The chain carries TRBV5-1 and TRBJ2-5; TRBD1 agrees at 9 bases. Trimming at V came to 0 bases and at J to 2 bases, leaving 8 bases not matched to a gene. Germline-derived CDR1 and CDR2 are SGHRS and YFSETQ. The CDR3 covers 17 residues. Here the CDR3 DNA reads TGCGCCAGCAGCTTGGGGGCCTCCGGACAGGGGCAAGAGACCCAGTACTTC. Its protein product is CASSLGASGQGQETQYF.

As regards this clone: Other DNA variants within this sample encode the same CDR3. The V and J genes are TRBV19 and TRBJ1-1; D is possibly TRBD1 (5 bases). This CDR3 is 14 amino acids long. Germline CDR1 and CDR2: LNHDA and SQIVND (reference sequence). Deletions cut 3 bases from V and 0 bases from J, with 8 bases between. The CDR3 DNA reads TGTGCCAGTAGTATTCCAGGGATGAACACTGAAGCTTTCTTT. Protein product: CASSIPGMNTEAFF.

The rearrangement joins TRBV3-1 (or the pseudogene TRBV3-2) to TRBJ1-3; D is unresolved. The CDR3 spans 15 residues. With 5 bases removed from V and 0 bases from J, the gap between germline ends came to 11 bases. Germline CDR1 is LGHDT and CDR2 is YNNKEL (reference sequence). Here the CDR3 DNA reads TGTGCCAGCAGCACGTCGAGGGACTCTGGAAACACCATATATTTT. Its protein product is CASSTSRDSGNTIYF.

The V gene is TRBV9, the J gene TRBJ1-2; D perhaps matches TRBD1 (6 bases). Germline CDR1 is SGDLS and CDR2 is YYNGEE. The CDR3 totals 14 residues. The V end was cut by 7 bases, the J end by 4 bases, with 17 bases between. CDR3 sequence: CASSLQGNGYGYTF. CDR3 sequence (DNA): TGTGCCAGCTCGCTACAGGGAAATGGCTATGGCTACACCTTC.

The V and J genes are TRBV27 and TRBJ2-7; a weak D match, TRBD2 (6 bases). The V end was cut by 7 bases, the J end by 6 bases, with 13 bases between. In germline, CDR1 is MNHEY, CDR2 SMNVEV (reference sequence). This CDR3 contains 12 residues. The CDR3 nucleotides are TGTGCCAGCAAGCAGGGAGGAGGCGAGCAGTACGTC. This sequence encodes CASKQGGGEQYV.

The CDR3 DNA reads TGTGCCAGCAGCGTAGCAACAGGGGAAAATGAAAAACTGTTTTTT. This codes for CASSVATGENEKLFF. V is TRBV9 and J is TRBJ1-4; 7 bases agree with TRBD1. Germline values: CDR1 SGDLS, CDR2 YYNGEE. This CDR3 spans 15 amino acids. J was trimmed by 5 bases and V by 0 bases; bases with no gene match: 4.

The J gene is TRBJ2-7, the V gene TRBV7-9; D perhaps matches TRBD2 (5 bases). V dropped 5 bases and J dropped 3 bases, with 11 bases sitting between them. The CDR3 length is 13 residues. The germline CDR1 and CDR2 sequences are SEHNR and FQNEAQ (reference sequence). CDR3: CASSVWRSYEQYV. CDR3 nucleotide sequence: TGTGCCAGCAGCGTCTGGAGGAGCTACGAGCAGTACGTC.

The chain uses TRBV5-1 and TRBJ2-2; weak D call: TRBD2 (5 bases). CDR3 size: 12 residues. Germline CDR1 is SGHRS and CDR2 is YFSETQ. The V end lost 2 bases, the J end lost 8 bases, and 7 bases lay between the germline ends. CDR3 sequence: CASSFVAGELFF. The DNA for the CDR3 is TGCGCCAGCAGCTTTGTAGCGGGGGAGCTGTTTTTT.

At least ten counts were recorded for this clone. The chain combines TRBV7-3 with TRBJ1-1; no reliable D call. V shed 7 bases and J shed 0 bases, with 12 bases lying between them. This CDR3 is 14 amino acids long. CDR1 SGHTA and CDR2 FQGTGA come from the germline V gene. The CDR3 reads CASKGSDLNTEAFF. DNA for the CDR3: TGTGCCAGCAAGGGATCGGACTTGAACACTGAAGCTTTCTTT.